What follows are 31 T cell receptor beta chains derived from one specimen sequenced in a study of blood T cells in healthy people across ages. A second PCR of roughly 7 to 11 cycles used a sample-barcoded 5' primer and a J-beta primer mix. MiXCR was run by TCRdb on the 5' RACE reads, yielding one entry per CDR3 protein. The sample has roughly 700,000 distinct CDR3 sequences, roughly 32% seen once. The sequenced sample was blood. The receptors were sampled from a woman of 80 years or more in good health.

The chain joins TRBV30 to TRBJ2-5, with TRBD1 identical over 11 bases. This CDR3 contains 13 residues. V dropped 8 bases and J dropped 5; count of bases not matched to a gene: 7. Germline V gene data show CDR1 as GTSNPN and CDR2 as SVGIG (reference sequence). Here the CDR3 reads CAGDRGRGETQYF. The CDR3 DNA sequence: TGTGCCGGGGACAGGGGGAGGGGGGAGACCCAGTACTTC. Together with reference TRBV30 and TRBJ2-5, the CDR3 gives the full variable domain: SQTIHQWPATLVQPVGSPLSLECTVEGTSNPNLYWYRQAAGRGLQLLFYSVGIGQISSEVPQNLSASRPQDRQFILSSKKLLLSDSGFYLCAGDRGRGETQYFGPGTRLLVL.

This clonotype was recorded at least ten times. V is TRBV7-9 and J is TRBJ2-6; D unclear. Germline V gene data show CDR1 as SEHNR and CDR2 as FQNEAQ (reference sequence). The germline V and J ends were trimmed by 2 bases and 0 bases, with 11 bases remaining between them. This CDR3 contains 17 residues. For the CDR3, the DNA is TGTGCCAGCAGCTTAAAAACGGGTAGCTCTGGGGCCAACGTCCTGACTTTC. This gives the protein CASSLKTGSSGANVLTF.

This clonotype was seen ten or more times. The V gene is TRBV6-2 or TRBV6-3, the J gene TRBJ2-7; a weak D match, TRBD1 (5 bases). The CDR3 runs 12 residues. In germline, CDR1 is MNHEY, CDR2 SVGEGT. V was trimmed by 2 bases and J by 4 bases, leaving 6 bases between them. This CDR3 is CASSYGQYEQYF. The CDR3 nucleotides read TGTGCCAGCAGTTACGGACAATACGAGCAGTACTTC.

The sample holds many counts of this clonotype. A much larger clone differs by one base, so this may be a read error. The chain recombines TRBV29-1 with TRBJ1-2; D is uncertain. The V gene's germline CDR1 is SQVTM and CDR2 ANQGSEA. V dropped 4 bases and J dropped 10 bases, with 19 bases sitting between them. CDR3 length equals 13 residues. The CDR3 region is CSVGRSGRSDYTF. In nucleotides, the CDR3 is TGCAGCGTTGGAAGGTCGGGGAGGAGTGACTACACCTTC.

Many counts were recorded for this clonotype. This chain joins TRBV6-4 and TRBJ2-7; D call uncertain. V lost 9 bases and J 0 bases, leaving 21 bases between the germline ends. CDR1 is MRHNA and CDR2 is SNTAGT in the germline V gene. This CDR3 is built from 16 residues. DNA for the CDR3: TGTGCCAGATTACCCCACCCGGCCTTTCGCTCCTACGAGCAGTACTTC. Translation gives CARLPHPAFRSYEQYF.

The genes are TRBV12-3 or TRBV12-4 and TRBJ2-2; 11 bases are a match to TRBD2. There are 16 residues in the CDR3. Trimming at V came to 8 bases and at J to 6 bases, leaving 11 bases not matched to a gene. The CDR3 DNA is TGTGCCAGCCGAGTCGGGGGTAGCGGGGGGGCCGGGGAGCTGTTTTTT. As protein: CASRVGGSGGAGELFF.

The chain employs TRBV20-1 and TRBJ2-7, with a tentative D call TRBD1 (6 bases). V was cut by 3 bases and J by 0 bases, with 12 bases left in between. The CDR3 spans 14 residues. CDR1 and CDR2 (germline): DFQATT, SNEGSKA (reference sequence). The chain's CDR3 is CSASGGRSSYEQYF. Written as DNA, the CDR3 is TGCAGTGCTAGTGGGGGCAGGAGCTCCTACGAGCAGTACTTC.

This clonotype came up many times. The V gene is TRBV6-2 or TRBV6-3, the J gene TRBJ2-5, with 7 bases matching TRBD2. Unmatched junction bases numbered 5, after V lost 6 bases and J lost 4 bases. CDR3 length: 13 amino acids. From germline, CDR1 is MNHEY and CDR2 SVGEGT. CDR3 protein: CASRPPGGETQYF. The CDR3 DNA follows: TGTGCCAGCAGGCCCCCGGGGGGAGAGACCCAGTACTTC.

The rearrangement joins TRBV29-1 to TRBJ1-1, with a possible D match to TRBD1 (5 bases). This CDR3 has 13 residues. Looked up from germline, CDR1 is SQVTM and CDR2 is ANQGSEA. The V end lost 7 bases, the J end lost 5 bases, and 17 bases lay between the germline ends. CDR3 residues: CSARETQGTEAFF. CDR3 DNA: TGCAGCGCGCGCGAAACCCAGGGAACTGAAGCTTTCTTT. Based on the CDR3 plus reference TRBV29-1 and TRBJ1-1, the full variable domain is SAVISQKPSRDICQRGTSLTIQCQVDSQVTMMFWYRQQPGQSLTLIATANQGSEATYESGFVIDKFPISRPNLTFSTLTVSNMSPEDSSIYLCSARETQGTEAFFGQGTRLTVV.

The rearrangement uses TRBV7-9 and TRBJ1-6; 9 bases match TRBD1. From germline, CDR1 is SEHNR and CDR2 FQNEAQ (reference sequence). With 10 bases clipped from V and 10 bases from J, the junction kept 8 bases outside the gene matches. The CDR3 contains 13 residues. The CDR3 loop is CATRDRDLSPLHF. The CDR3 region has the DNA TGTGCCACCCGGGACAGGGATCTATCACCCCTCCACTTT.

This clonotype was seen at least ten times. CDR3: CSARWRAEGYTF. The DNA for the CDR3 is TGCAGTGCTAGATGGCGGGCCGAGGGCTACACCTTC. This chain links TRBV20-1 with TRBJ1-2; D gene uncertain. The germline gives CDR1 DFQATT, CDR2 SNEGSKA (reference sequence). This CDR3 is built from 12 residues. Trimming shortened V by 2 bases and J by 8 bases, and 12 bases separated the two germline ends.

Concerning this clonotype: This sequence may be a read error, since a much larger clone differs from it by one base. The V call is TRBV7-9, the J call TRBJ1-2; TRBD1 is a possible D gene (5 bases). The CDR3 is made up of 13 amino acids. CDR1 SEHNR and CDR2 FQNEAQ come from the germline V gene (reference sequence). V lost 5 bases and J 8 bases, leaving 15 bases between the germline ends. The DNA for the CDR3 is TGTGCCAGCAGCCCCGGGGGAGCAGGGGGCTACACCTTC. Its translation is CASSPGGAGGYTF.

This clonotype occurred many times. The J gene is TRBJ2-1, the V gene TRBV6-2 or TRBV6-3; tentative D call: TRBD1 (5 bases). CDR3 length: 15 amino acids. V gave up 5 bases and J gave up 3 bases, with 14 bases separating them. Germline V gene lookup returns CDR1 MNHEY and CDR2 SVGEGT. Here the CDR3 reads CASSPQGMVYNEQFF. CDR3 bases: TGTGCCAGCAGTCCTCAGGGTATGGTCTACAATGAGCAGTTCTTC.

This clonotype came up many times. V is TRBV18 and J is TRBJ2-4; weak D call: TRBD2 (5 bases). The germline CDR1 and CDR2 sequences are KGHSH and LQKENI. The CDR3 length is 16 residues. The V end lost 0 bases, the J end lost 0 bases, and 9 bases lay between the germline ends. The CDR3 nucleotides are TGTGCCAGCTCACCACCAGGGAGATTAGCCAAAAACATTCAGTACTTC. Its protein product is CASSPPGRLAKNIQYF.

This clonotype has just a few counts. The CDR3 reads CASSFGGGRQETQYF. The DNA for the CDR3 is TGTGCCAGCAGCTTTGGGGGGGGCCGCCAAGAGACCCAGTACTTC. The V gene is TRBV11-2, the J gene TRBJ2-5; a possible D gene is TRBD2 (7 bases). This CDR3 comprises 15 residues. The V end lost 3 bases, the J end lost 1 base, and 12 bases lay between the germline ends. Germline V CDR1 and CDR2: SGHAT, FQNNGV.

This clonotype was recorded many times. The rearrangement links TRBV6-6 to TRBJ1-1, with D uncertain. The V gene's germline CDR1 is MNHNY and CDR2 SVGAGI (reference sequence). The CDR3 loop spans 11 amino acids. Trimming removed 9 bases from V and 10 bases from J, with 15 bases in between. The CDR3 DNA reads TGTGCCAGTCTCGAGCGTATGATAGCTTTCTTT. This codes for CASLERMIAFF.

This clonotype was found many times. The chain joins TRBV29-1 to TRBJ2-7; the match to TRBD1 covers 9 bases. Per the germline V gene, CDR1 is SQVTM and CDR2 is ANQGSEA. V lost 6 bases, J lost 0 bases, and 6 bases stayed unmatched. CDR3 length: 14 residues. The CDR3, as DNA: TGCAGCGTCTCGACAGGGGGTAGCTCCTACGAGCAGTACTTC. The encoded protein is CSVSTGGSSYEQYF.

V gene TRBV6-2 or TRBV6-3 combines with J gene TRBJ2-1; D is possibly TRBD1 (6 bases). Per germline, CDR1 MNHEY and CDR2 SVGEGT. Trimming cost V 6 bases and J 9 bases, with 18 bases left between them. This CDR3 comprises 14 residues. CDR3 sequence reads: CASRGTRGFAEQFF. The CDR3 coding sequence is TGTGCCAGCAGGGGGACAAGGGGGTTTGCTGAGCAGTTCTTC.

This clonotype was observed a few times. The chain employs TRBV5-6 and TRBJ2-1; 8 positions match TRBD1. Germline V gives CDR1 SGHDT, CDR2 YYEEEE. The CDR3 runs 14 residues. J was trimmed by 9 bases and V by 4 bases; bases with no gene match: 9. CDR3 residues: CASSQDRASVEQFF. DNA for the CDR3: TGTGCCAGCAGCCAGGACAGGGCTTCGGTTGAGCAGTTCTTC.

This clonotype was counted between two and nine times. This chain uses TRBV19 with TRBJ1-6; no clear D gene. The CDR3 spans 13 residues. The germline CDR1 and CDR2 sequences are LNHDA and SQIVND (reference sequence). Trimming cost V 7 bases and J 7 bases, with 11 bases left between them. DNA for the CDR3: TGTGCCAGTACCGAGACGGTGAATTCACCCCTCCACTTT. Protein sequence: CASTETVNSPLHF.

The table lists this clonotype with many counts. DNA for the CDR3: TGCAGTGCAGAAACAGGGGGCGGTGGCCAGCCCCAGCATTTT. Translated, it gives CSAETGGGGQPQHF. The genes are TRBV20-1 and TRBJ1-5, with 9 positions matching TRBD1. Germline CDR1 is DFQATT and CDR2 is SNEGSKA (reference sequence). CDR3 length: 14 amino acids. V lost 6 bases to trimming and J lost 7 bases; unmatched junction nucleotides: 10.

This clonotype has more than one count but fewer than ten. V gene TRBV16 combines with J gene TRBJ2-7; TRBD1 is a possible D gene (5 bases). With 4 bases removed from V and 4 bases from J, the gap between germline ends came to 20 bases. CDR1 is KGHSY, CDR2 FQNENV, per germline. The CDR3 totals 16 residues. Written as DNA, the CDR3 is TGTGCCAGCAGCCCCCGTGGGATCCCCAGGGCTTACGAGCAGTACTTC. Translation gives CASSPRGIPRAYEQYF.

Comment on this clonotype: This could be a read error, since a much larger clone is one nucleotide away. This chain joins TRBV27 and TRBJ1-2, with D hard to call. Germline assignment: CDR1 MNHEY and CDR2 SMNVEV (reference sequence). V lost 5 bases to trimming and J lost 2 bases, with 18 bases between them. CDR3 size: 16 residues. The CDR3 sequence: CASSPFVGGSNYGYTF. For the CDR3, the DNA is TGTGCCAGCAGTCCATTTGTAGGAGGCTCGAACTATGGCTACACCTTC.

As for this clonotype: This may arise from a read error, as a much more abundant clone is one base away. The chain has TRBV27 and TRBJ2-7, with 8 bases that match TRBD1. Germline V lookup: CDR1 MNHEY, CDR2 SMNVEV (reference sequence). The CDR3 runs to 14 residues. This CDR3 is CASRRGQGLHERYF. For the CDR3, the DNA is TGTGCCAGCAGGAGAGGACAGGGTCTCCACGAGCGGTACTTC.

At least ten counts were recorded for this clonotype. The chain joins TRBV2 to TRBJ1-1; TRBD1 agrees at 7 bases. With 6 bases clipped from V and 8 bases from J, the junction kept 12 bases outside the gene matches. The CDR3 runs to 14 residues. Per germline, CDR1 SNHLY and CDR2 FYNNEI. CDR3 sequence (DNA): TGTGCCAGCAGCGCCTTGGGAGGGGGCCTAGAAGCTTTCTTT. It specifies CASSALGGGLEAFF.

This clonotype showed up many times. The CDR3 coding sequence is TGTGCCAGCAGCTCGACCGGGACAGGGATGTTCTTC. Translated: CASSSTGTGMFF. The rearrangement joins TRBV7-3 to TRBJ2-1, with 9 bases lining up with TRBD1. V was pared by 4 bases and J by 15 bases, with 7 bases of the junction left unmatched. The CDR3 spans 12 residues. Germline V gene sequence: CDR1 SGHTA, CDR2 FQGTGA. The full variable domain, completed using reference TRBV7-3 and TRBJ2-1, is GAGVSQTPSNKVTEKGKYVELRCDPISGHTALYWYRQSLGQGPEFLIYFQGTGAADDSGLPNDRFFAVRPEGSVSTLKIQRTERGDSAVYLCASSSTGTGMFFGPGTRLTVL.

V gene TRBV7-8 combines with J gene TRBJ2-1; TRBD2 matches 9 bases. V lost 3 bases, J lost 8 bases, and 17 bases stayed unmatched. Germline V CDR1 and CDR2: SGHVS, FQNEAQ. This CDR3 region has 18 residues. CDR3 sequence: CASSFMASGAEVMDEQFF. The DNA for the CDR3 is TGTGCCAGCAGCTTTATGGCTAGCGGGGCCGAGGTGATGGATGAGCAGTTCTTC.

The rearrangement joins TRBV2 to TRBJ2-2; 9 nucleotides line up with TRBD2. CDR1 and CDR2 (germline): SNHLY, FYNNEI. The CDR3 covers 16 residues. V lost 0 bases and J lost 5; bases outside the gene matches: 4. CDR3 protein: CASSEATAGGTGELFF. The CDR3 DNA follows: TGTGCCAGCAGTGAAGCGACGGCGGGGGGGACCGGGGAGCTGTTTTTT.

This clonotype has a handful of counts. Since a much larger clone is just one base distant, this may be a read error. As DNA, the CDR3 is TGTGCCAGCAGCCCCTCTAGCGGTCTATCCTACAATGAGCAGTACTTC. This translates into CASSPSSGLSYNEQYF. The chain has TRBV7-2 and TRBJ2-1, with 7 bases identical to TRBD2. The J call may be mistaken, given a closer DNA end match to TRBJ2-7. CDR1 and CDR2 from the germline V gene are SGHTA and FQGNSA. The CDR3 covers 16 residues.

The chain joins TRBV9 to TRBJ2-3; possible D gene TRBD1, 6 bases. This CDR3 region has 15 residues. Trimming pared 4 bases from V and 5 bases from J, leaving 17 bases between. Germline CDR1 reads SGDLS; CDR2 reads YYNGEE. The chain's CDR3 is CASSWRVGAVDTQYF. The CDR3 DNA sequence: TGTGCCAGCAGCTGGAGAGTGGGGGCGGTAGATACGCAGTATTTT.

This clonotype was seen only a few times. A much larger clone differs from this one at a single base, so this may be a read error. J is TRBJ2-7 and V is TRBV6-2 or TRBV6-3; TRBD2 might be the D (6 bases). Germline V gene lookup returns CDR1 MNHEY and CDR2 SVGEGT. V lost 6 bases and J 7 bases, leaving 19 bases between the germline ends. The CDR3 runs to 14 residues. In nucleotides, the CDR3 is TGTGCCAGCAGGGGACTGGGAGCCTACAATGAGCAGTACTTC. Protein: CASRGLGAYNEQYF.